The source of this TCR beta chain is a study of radiation and T cells in renal cell carcinoma. This clone has more than one count but fewer than ten. Its antigen is still unknown. Deletions cut 4 bases from V and 3 bases from J, with 12 bases between. The CDR3 extends over 14 amino acids. Germline-derived CDR1 and CDR2 are SGHRS and YFSETQ. The data were produced by immunoSEQ multiplex PCR, yet TCRdb's version contains in-frame clones alone and is incomplete. This sample has 90,000 to 100,000 clones, with 84% found just once. Time point defined: blood 4 weeks post-SBRT, at nephrectomy. Treatment reported: 15 Gy SBRT to primary tumor, nephrectomy 4 weeks later. Serial blood draws occurred at baseline and 2 and 4 weeks post-SBRT. The patient's renal cell carcinoma had clear cell pathology. Study results and limitations: Baseline intratumoral clonotype presence is unknown without pretreatment biopsies.

The chain links TRBV5-1 to TRBJ2-3; D is unclear. The clonotype was recovered from a man between 60 and 70 years old with renal cell carcinoma. This sample comprised blood, obtained from a patient whose treatment included radiotherapy and nephrectomy. This chain's CDR3 is CASSTPGNTDTQYF. The DNA for the CDR3 is TGCGCCAGCAGCACCCCAGGAAATACAGATACGCAGTATTTT.